This TCR beta chain appears in the sequencing data of a study of blood T cells in healthy people across ages. Alongside a J-beta primer mix, a sample-barcoded 5' primer served in a second PCR lasting roughly 6 to 11 cycles. Every single cDNA molecule received a tag from a template-switch adaptor with 12 random nucleotides. Each CDR3 protein gets one entry after TCRdb re-called the 5' RACE reads with MiXCR. The repertoire holds about 680,000 distinct CDR3 sequences, with 49% as singletons. This CDR3 spans 17 amino acids. Trimming cost V 4 bases and J 2 bases, with 16 bases left between them. The germline gives CDR1 KGHDR, CDR2 SFDVKD. Turning to this clonotype: Its specificity is unknown.

Roughly 10 milliliters of peripheral blood were drawn from each donor. Study-level results: While age rose, TCR beta diversity per million T cells dropped in a roughly linear way. A greater number of naive CD4+ cells and higher diversity distinguished long-lived donors from aged donors.

The V gene is TRBV24-1, the J gene TRBJ2-2, with D possibly being TRBD1 (6 bases). The clonotype was recovered from a woman aged 60-75 years in good health. Sequencing was carried out using blood. Here the CDR3 reads CATSDFRGRRNTGELFF. Here the CDR3 DNA reads TGTGCCACCAGTGACTTTAGGGGGAGAAGAAACACCGGGGAGCTGTTTTTT.